This TCR beta chain appears in the sequencing data of a study of identical twins. TCRdb redid the calling of the 5' RACE reads with MiXCR, one entry per CDR3 protein. The profile shows a few hundred thousand distinct CDR3 sequences, about 10% of them singletons. This clonotype has a count of ten or more. In germline, CDR1 is MNHEY, CDR2 SMNVEV (reference sequence). The CDR3 covers 16 residues. V lost 0 bases, J lost 2 bases, and 7 bases stayed unmatched. Source material: memory T cells sorted from blood. The origin of this receptor is a man between 50 and 59 years old in good health. This chain uses TRBV27 with TRBJ2-7; TRBD2 matches at 7 bases. The CDR3 reads CASSLSPASGTYEQYF. In DNA, the CDR3 is TGTGCCAGCAGTTTATCCCCAGCTAGCGGAACCTACGAGCAGTACTTC.